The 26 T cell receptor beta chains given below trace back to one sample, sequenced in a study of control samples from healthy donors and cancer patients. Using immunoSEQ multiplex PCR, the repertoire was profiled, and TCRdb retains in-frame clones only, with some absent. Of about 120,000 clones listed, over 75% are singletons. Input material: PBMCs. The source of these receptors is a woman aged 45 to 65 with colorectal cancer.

DNA of the CDR3: TGTGCCAGTAGTATTGGGGGTTGGGGGGACTCCTACAATGAGCAGTTCTTC. Protein product: CASSIGGWGDSYNEQFF. V gene TRBV19 combines with J gene TRBJ2-1; maybe TRBD2 (6 bases). Germline V lookup: CDR1 LNHDA, CDR2 SQIVND (reference sequence). The CDR3 extends over 17 amino acids. The V and J ends lost 3 bases and 0 bases respectively, with 15 bases between them.

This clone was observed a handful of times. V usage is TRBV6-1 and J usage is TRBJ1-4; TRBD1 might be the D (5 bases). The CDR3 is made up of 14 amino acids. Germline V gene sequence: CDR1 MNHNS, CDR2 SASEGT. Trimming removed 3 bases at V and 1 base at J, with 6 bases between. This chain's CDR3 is CASSERGTNEKLFF. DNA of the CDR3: TGTGCCAGCAGTGAGAGGGGAACTAATGAAAAACTGTTTTTT.

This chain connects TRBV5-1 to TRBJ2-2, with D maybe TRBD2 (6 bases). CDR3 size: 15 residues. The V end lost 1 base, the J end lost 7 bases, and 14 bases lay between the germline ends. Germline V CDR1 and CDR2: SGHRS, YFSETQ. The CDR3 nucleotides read TGCGCCAGCAGCTTGAACACGGGGGACCTCGGGGAGCTGTTTTTT. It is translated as CASSLNTGDLGELFF.

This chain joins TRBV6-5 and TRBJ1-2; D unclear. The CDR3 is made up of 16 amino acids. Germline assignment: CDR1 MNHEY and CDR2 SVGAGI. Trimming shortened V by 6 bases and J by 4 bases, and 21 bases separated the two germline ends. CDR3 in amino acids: CASSYGLPGSSYGYTF. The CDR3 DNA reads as TGTGCCAGCAGCTACGGGCTTCCGGGCAGCAGCTATGGCTACACCTTC.

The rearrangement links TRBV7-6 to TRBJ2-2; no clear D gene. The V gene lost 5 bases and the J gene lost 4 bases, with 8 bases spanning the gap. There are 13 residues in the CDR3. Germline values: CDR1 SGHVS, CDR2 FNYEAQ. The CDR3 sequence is CASSPIGTGELFF. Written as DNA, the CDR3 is TGTGCCAGCAGCCCGATTGGCACCGGGGAGCTGTTTTTT.

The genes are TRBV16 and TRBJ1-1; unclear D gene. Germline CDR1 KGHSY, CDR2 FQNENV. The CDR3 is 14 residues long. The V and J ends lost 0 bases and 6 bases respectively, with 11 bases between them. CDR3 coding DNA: TGTGCCAGCAGCCAATCCGGACGGTCGGCTGAAGCTTTCTTT. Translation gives CASSQSGRSAEAFF. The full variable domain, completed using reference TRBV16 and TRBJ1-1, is GEEVAQTPKHLVRGEGQKAKLYCAPIKGHSYVFWYQQVLKNEFKFLISFQNENVFDETGMPKERFSAKCLPNSPCSLEIQATKLEDSAVYFCASSQSGRSAEAFFGQGTRLTVV.

The CDR3 nucleotides read TGTGCCAGCAACAAACTGACAGGAAACTATGGCTACACCTTC. Its translation: CASNKLTGNYGYTF. The chain has TRBV6-5 and TRBJ1-2; D is perhaps TRBD1 (6 bases). The CDR3 extends over 14 amino acids. Germline values: CDR1 MNHEY, CDR2 SVGAGI. Trimming left V 7 bases short and J 2 bases short, with 14 bases between.

The CDR3 is CASSPTRVAGWGELFF. The CDR3 DNA follows: TGTGCCAGCAGCCCGACTCGGGTAGCGGGTTGGGGGGAGCTGTTTTTT. This sequence joins TRBV9 and TRBJ2-2, with 7 bases lining up with TRBD2. V was pared by 4 bases and J by 8 bases, with 14 bases of the junction left unmatched. Germline CDR1 reads SGDLS; CDR2 reads YYNGEE. The CDR3 spans 16 residues.

The chain's CDR3 is CASSEGVTGGGDEQFF. DNA for the CDR3: TGCGCCAGCAGTGAGGGGGTGACGGGAGGGGGTGATGAGCAGTTCTTC. The chain links TRBV10-1 to TRBJ2-1; TRBD2 matches 8 bases. This CDR3 region has 16 residues. Germline-derived CDR1 and CDR2 are WNHNN and SYGVQD (reference sequence). J gave up 8 bases and V 2 bases, and 11 bases lay outside the gene matches.

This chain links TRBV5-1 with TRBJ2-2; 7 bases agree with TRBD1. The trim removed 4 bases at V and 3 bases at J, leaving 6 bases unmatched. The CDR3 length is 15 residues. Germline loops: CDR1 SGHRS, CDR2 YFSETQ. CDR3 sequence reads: CASSRTGQDTGELFF. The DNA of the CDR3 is TGCGCCAGCAGCAGAACCGGACAGGACACCGGGGAGCTGTTTTTT. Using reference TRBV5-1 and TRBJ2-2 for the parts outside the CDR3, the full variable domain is KAGVTQTPRYLIKTRGQQVTLSCSPISGHRSVSWYQQTPGQGLQFLFEYFSETQRNKGNFPGRFSGRQFSNSRSEMNVSTLELGDSALYLCASSRTGQDTGELFFGEGSRLTVL.

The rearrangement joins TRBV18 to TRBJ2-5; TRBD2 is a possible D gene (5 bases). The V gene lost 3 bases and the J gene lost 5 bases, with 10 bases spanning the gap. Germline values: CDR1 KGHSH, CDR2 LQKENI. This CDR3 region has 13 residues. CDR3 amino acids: CASSPAEGETQYF. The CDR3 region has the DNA TGTGCCAGCTCACCGGCCGAGGGTGAGACCCAGTACTTC.

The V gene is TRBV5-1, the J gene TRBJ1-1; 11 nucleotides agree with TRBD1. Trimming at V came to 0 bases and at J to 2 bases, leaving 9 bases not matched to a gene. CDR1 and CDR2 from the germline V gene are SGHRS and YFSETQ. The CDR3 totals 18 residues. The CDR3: CASSLAGTGGIFNTEAFF. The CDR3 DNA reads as TGCGCCAGCAGCTTGGCCGGGACAGGGGGGATCTTTAACACTGAAGCTTTCTTT.

DNA of the CDR3: TGCGCCAGCAGCTTGGGCAGGGTAAATGAGCAGTTCTTC. As protein: CASSLGRVNEQFF. The rearrangement joins TRBV5-1 to TRBJ2-1, with D possibly matching TRBD1 (5 bases). The CDR3 totals 13 residues. V gave up 0 bases and J gave up 7 bases, with 8 bases separating them. Germline values: CDR1 SGHRS, CDR2 YFSETQ.

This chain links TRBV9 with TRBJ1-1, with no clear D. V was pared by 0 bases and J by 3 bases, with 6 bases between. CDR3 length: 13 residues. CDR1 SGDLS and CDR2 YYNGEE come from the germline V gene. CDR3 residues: CASSVAVHTEAFF. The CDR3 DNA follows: TGTGCCAGCAGCGTAGCAGTGCACACTGAAGCTTTCTTT.

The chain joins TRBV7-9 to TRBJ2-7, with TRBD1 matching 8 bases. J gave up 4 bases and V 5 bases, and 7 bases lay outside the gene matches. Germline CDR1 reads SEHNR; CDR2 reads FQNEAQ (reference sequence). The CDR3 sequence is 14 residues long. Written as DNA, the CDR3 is TGTGCCAGCAGCCCCCAAACAGGGGGATACGAGCAGTACTTC. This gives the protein CASSPQTGGYEQYF.

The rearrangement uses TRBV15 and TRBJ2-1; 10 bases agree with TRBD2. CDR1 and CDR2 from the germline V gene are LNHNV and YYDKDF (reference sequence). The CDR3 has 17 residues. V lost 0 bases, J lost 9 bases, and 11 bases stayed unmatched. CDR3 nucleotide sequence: TGTGCCACCAGCAGAGATCCCCTAGCGGGGGCCTTCGGTGAGCAGTTCTTC. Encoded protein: CATSRDPLAGAFGEQFF.

For the CDR3, the DNA is TGTGCCAGCAGCTTTCCTCCTCGGGATGAGCAGTTCTTC. Protein product: CASSFPPRDEQFF. This chain joins TRBV3-1 (or the pseudogene TRBV3-2) and TRBJ2-1, with D hard to call. This CDR3 contains 13 residues. From germline, CDR1 is LGHDT and CDR2 YNNKEL (reference sequence). Between the trimmed V and J ends, which lost 5 bases and 8 bases, there was a span of 13 bases.

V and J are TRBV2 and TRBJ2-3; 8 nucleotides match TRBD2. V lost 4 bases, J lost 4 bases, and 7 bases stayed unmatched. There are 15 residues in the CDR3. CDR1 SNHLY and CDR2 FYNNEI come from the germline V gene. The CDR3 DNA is TGTGCCAGCAGTGGTCCGGGGGGGCACCCAGATACGCAGTATTTT. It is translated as CASSGPGGHPDTQYF.

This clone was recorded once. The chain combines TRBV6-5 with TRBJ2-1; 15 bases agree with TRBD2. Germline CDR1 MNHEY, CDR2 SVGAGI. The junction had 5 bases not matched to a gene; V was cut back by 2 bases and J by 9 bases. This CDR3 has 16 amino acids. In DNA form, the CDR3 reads TGTGCCAGCAGTTACAGTGGGACTAGCGGGGGGTTTGAGCAGTTCTTC. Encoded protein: CASSYSGTSGGFEQFF.

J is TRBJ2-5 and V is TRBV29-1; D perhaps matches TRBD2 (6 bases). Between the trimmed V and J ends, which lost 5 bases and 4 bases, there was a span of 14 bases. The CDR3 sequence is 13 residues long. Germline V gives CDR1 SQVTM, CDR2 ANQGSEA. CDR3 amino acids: CSVSLGGRETQYF. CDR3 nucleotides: TGCAGCGTTAGTCTCGGGGGACGAGAGACCCAGTACTTC.

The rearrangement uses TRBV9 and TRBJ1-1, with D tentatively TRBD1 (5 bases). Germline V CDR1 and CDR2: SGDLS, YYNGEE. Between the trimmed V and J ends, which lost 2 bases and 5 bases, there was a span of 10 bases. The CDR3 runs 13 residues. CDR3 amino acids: CASSVHGGTEAFF. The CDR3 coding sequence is TGTGCCAGCAGCGTTCATGGGGGAACTGAAGCTTTCTTT.

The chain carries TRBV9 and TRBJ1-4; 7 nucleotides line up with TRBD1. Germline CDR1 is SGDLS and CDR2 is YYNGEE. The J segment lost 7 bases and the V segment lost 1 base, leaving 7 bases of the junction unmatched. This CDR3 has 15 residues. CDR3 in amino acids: CASSVRGHPGEKLFF. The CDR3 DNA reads TGTGCCAGCAGCGTAAGGGGGCACCCGGGTGAAAAACTGTTTTTT.

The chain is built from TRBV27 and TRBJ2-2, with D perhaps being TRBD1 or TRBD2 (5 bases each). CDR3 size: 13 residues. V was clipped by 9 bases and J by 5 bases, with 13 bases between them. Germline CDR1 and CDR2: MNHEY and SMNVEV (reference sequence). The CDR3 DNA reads TGTGCCAGTGGCGAGTGGGGGACCGGGGAGCTGTTTTTT. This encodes CASGEWGTGELFF.

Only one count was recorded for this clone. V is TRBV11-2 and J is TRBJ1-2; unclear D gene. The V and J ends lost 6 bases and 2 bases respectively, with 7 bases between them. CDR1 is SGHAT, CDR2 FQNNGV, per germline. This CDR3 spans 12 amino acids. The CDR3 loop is CASSAGNYGYTF. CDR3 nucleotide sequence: TGTGCCAGCAGTGCCGGGAACTATGGCTACACCTTC.

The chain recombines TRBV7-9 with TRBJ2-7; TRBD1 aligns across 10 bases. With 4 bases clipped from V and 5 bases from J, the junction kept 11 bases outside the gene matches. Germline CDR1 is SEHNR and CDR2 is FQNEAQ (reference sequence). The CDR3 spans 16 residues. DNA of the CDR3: TGTGCCAGCAGCTCCAGTACGGGACAGGGGTTCCACGAGCAGTACTTC. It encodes CASSSSTGQGFHEQYF. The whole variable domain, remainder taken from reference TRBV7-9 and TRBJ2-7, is DTGVSQNPRHKITKRGQNVTFRCDPISEHNRLYWYRQTLGQGPEFLTYFQNEAQLEKSRLLSDRFSAERPKGSFSTLEIQRTEQGDSAMYLCASSSSTGQGFHEQYFGPGTRLTVT.

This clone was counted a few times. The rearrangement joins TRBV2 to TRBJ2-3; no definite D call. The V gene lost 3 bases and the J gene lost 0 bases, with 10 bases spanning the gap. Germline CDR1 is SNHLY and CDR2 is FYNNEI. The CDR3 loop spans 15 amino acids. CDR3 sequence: CASSETEGSTDTQYF. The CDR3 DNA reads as TGTGCCAGCAGTGAGACGGAAGGAAGCACAGATACGCAGTATTTT.